The 5 T cell receptor beta chains listed next were all sequenced from one sample in a study of metastatic and nonmetastatic thyroid tumors (dated by TCRdb to 2020 to 2022). Libraries came from PCR. Sequencing relied on an Illumina HiSeq 4000. Using fastp at Q25 and MiXCR, TCRdb reprocessed the public reads and kept productive beta chains. This sample has 7,000 to 10,000 clones in its table, and 24% of those were observed once. Around a sixth of the sample rests with the top ten. Before undergoing thyroid surgery, none of the patients had been given any kind of treatment. Sequenced input: tumor tissue. The receptors come from a female donor with papillary thyroid cancer or a benign thyroid nodule (not recorded which). Some clones in this sample may be carry-over from other donors' samples.

This clone was recorded at least ten times. V and J are TRBV4-3 and TRBJ2-1; D possibly matches TRBD1 or TRBD2 (6 bases each). Germline V CDR1 and CDR2: LGHNA, YSLEER. The length of the CDR3 is 15 residues. V shed 1 base and J shed 2 bases, with 9 bases lying between them. CDR3 region: CASSQGRGAYNEQFF. Written as DNA, the CDR3 is TGCGCCAGCAGCCAAGGGAGGGGGGCCTACAATGAGCAGTTCTTC.

This clone is medium-sized. The rearrangement uses TRBV12-3 or TRBV12-4 and TRBJ1-1; no definite D call. The CDR3 totals 16 residues. V gave up 4 bases and J gave up 5 bases, with 20 bases separating them. Here the CDR3 reads CASSSFLRRAGTEAFF. As DNA, the CDR3 is TGTGCCAGCAGTTCCTTCCTGCGAAGGGCCGGGACTGAAGCTTTCTTT.

The J gene is TRBJ2-7, the V gene TRBV20-1; 15 bases agree with TRBD2. This CDR3 has 15 amino acids. V trimming: 1 base; J trimming: 7 bases; junction bases outside the gene matches: 5. CDR1 is DFQATT and CDR2 is SNEGSKA in the germline V gene (reference sequence). The CDR3 reads CSARGPGTSGGEQYF. CDR3 sequence (DNA): TGCAGTGCTAGAGGGCCCGGGACTAGCGGGGGGGAGCAGTACTTC.

V gene TRBV7-2 combines with J gene TRBJ2-7; the match to TRBD2 covers 7 bases. CDR3 length: 15 residues. V shed 5 bases, J shed 3 bases, and the junction held 10 bases outside the gene matches. Germline V gives CDR1 SGHTA, CDR2 FQGNSA. CDR3 amino acids: CASSPQPGGIYEQYF. As DNA, the CDR3 is TGTGCCAGCAGCCCGCAGCCCGGGGGGATCTACGAGCAGTACTTC. Filled out from reference TRBV7-2 and TRBJ2-7, the complete variable domain reads GAGVSQSPSNKVTEKGKDVELRCDPISGHTALYWYRQSLGQGLEFLIYFQGNSAPDKSGLPSDRFSAERTGGSVSTLTIQRTQQEDSAVYLCASSPQPGGIYEQYFGPGTRLTVT.

This clone occurred many times. This chain connects TRBV3-1 to TRBJ1-1, with D unresolved. Germline assignment: CDR1 LGHDT and CDR2 YNNKEL (reference sequence). The CDR3 has 15 amino acids. V gave up 2 bases and J gave up 5 bases, with 15 bases separating them. CDR3 bases: TGTGCCAGCAGCCAACGGGCACCGATGGGAACTGAAGCTTTCTTT. Translating gives CASSQRAPMGTEAFF.